This record covers a single TCR beta chain. V was pared by 6 bases and J by 2 bases, with 6 bases of the junction left unmatched. This CDR3 contains 14 residues. The germline CDR1 and CDR2 sequences are MNHNY and SVGAGI (reference sequence). This sample was taken from a study of blood T cell repertoires in COVID-19. Study-level information: Researchers got acute and convalescent COVID-19 samples from the United States, Italy and Spain. T cells, B-cell-depleted T cells, or PBMCs supplied cDNA or gDNA.

Methods used by the authors: Reference gene primer amplification yielded estimated nucleated cell counts. Assay: immunoSEQ multiplex PCR; the TCRdb copy retains only in-frame clones and omits some. The V and J calls and clone size come from that table; D and trimming were worked out from the DNA. In the table there are tens of thousands of clones, approximately 83% of which are singletons. Seattle cases were enrolled at active infection and followed longitudinally. The chain employs TRBV6-6 and TRBJ2-7; 8 positions agree with TRBD1. Sample: peripheral blood. The sequence was collected from a man between 50 and 59 years old with COVID-19, enrolled during active disease. CDR3 region: CASSLRDRTYEQYF. The CDR3 DNA is TGTGCCAGCAGCCTCCGGGACAGGACCTACGAGCAGTACTTC.